A selection of T cell receptor beta chains follows, all from one sample in a study of blood T cells in healthy people across ages. TCRdb re-called the 5' RACE reads with MiXCR, one entry per CDR3 protein. Among 550,000 to 750,000 distinct CDR3 sequences listed, about 21% were seen once. The specimen was blood. Every receptor here comes from a man aged 65 to 85 in good health. Both conserved end residues are part of each CDR3.

v_gene: TRBV7-5
CDR3aa: CISVPEAPELWTATNEKLFF

v_gene: TRBV15
CDR3aa: CATSRSPYQETQYF

v_gene: TRBV10-3
CDR3aa: CAIGDWIGETQYF

v_gene: TRBV3-1
CDR3aa: CASSHGAGDSYNEQFF

v_gene: TRBV5-1
CDR3aa: CATARDSGTDTQYF

v_gene: TRBV20-1
CDR3aa: CSARGDQFSNQPQHF

v_gene: TRBV20-1
CDR3aa: CSASILQAWTDTQYF

v_gene: TRBV27
CDR3aa: CASSSSGFTDTQYF

v_gene: TRBV12-3/TRBV12-4
CDR3aa: CASSLGQGRDF

v_gene: TRBV9
CDR3aa: CASSSRPGQGMMGRTGELFF

v_gene: TRBV5-1
CDR3aa: CASSPGGGSETQYF

v_gene: TRBV28
CDR3aa: CASSGRQGAAYF

v_gene: TRBV4-1
CDR3aa: CASSRRSTDTQYF

v_gene: TRBV20-1
CDR3aa: CSADRRGPGQLHGYTF

v_gene: TRBV20-1
CDR3aa: CSARQGVDEKLFF

v_gene: TRBV20-1
CDR3aa: CSARDPLAAYNEQFF

v_gene: TRBV5-6
CDR3aa: CASSEGLAGVYENIQYF

v_gene: TRBV12-3/TRBV12-4
CDR3aa: CASSDRDRSYEQYF

v_gene: TRBV27
CDR3aa: CASSPEGLRDTQYF

v_gene: TRBV5-3
CDR3aa: CARSSKATSEANVLTF

v_gene: TRBV2
CDR3aa: CASSMNRGINEQYF

v_gene: TRBV24-1
CDR3aa: CATSVTAGVLEQFF

v_gene: TRBV27
CDR3aa: CASSLGQGPQETQYF

v_gene: TRBV20-1
CDR3aa: CSARDLAGNSYEQYF

v_gene: TRBV18
CDR3aa: CASSPDFGTGDSGANVLTF

v_gene: TRBV20-1
CDR3aa: CSARTRYNEQFF

v_gene: TRBV20-1
CDR3aa: CSARDIGSLTYGYTF

v_gene: TRBV4-3
CDR3aa: CASSSYRTSFEQYF

v_gene: TRBV18
CDR3aa: CASSLRVQVDNVLTF

v_gene: TRBV20-1
CDR3aa: CSATSAPSYEQYF

v_gene: TRBV27
CDR3aa: CASSFQFGNQPQHF

v_gene: TRBV7-9
CDR3aa: CASSFTGSFKNLETQYF

v_gene: TRBV28
CDR3aa: CASSLFGETKNEQYF

v_gene: TRBV14
CDR3aa: CASSQGQVNEQYF

v_gene: TRBV7-9
CDR3aa: CASSPKTGHTDTQYF

v_gene: TRBV6-2/TRBV6-3
CDR3aa: CASAELEYYEQYF

v_gene: TRBV28
CDR3aa: CVTKRAGALYNEQFF

v_gene: TRBV20-1
CDR3aa: CSARQQGLQETQYF

v_gene: TRBV6-5
CDR3aa: CASSYDLRRGAYEQYF

v_gene: TRBV3-1
CDR3aa: CASSQNSISGREDEQFF

v_gene: TRBV7-9
CDR3aa: CASSLVLNTPETQYF